A selection of T cell receptor beta chains follows, all from one sample in a study of cytomegalovirus exposure and HLA in healthy donors. Using immunoSEQ multiplex PCR, the repertoire was profiled, and TCRdb retains in-frame clones only, with some absent. The data show tens of thousands of clones, roughly 94% seen once. Sequenced material: PBMCs. The receptors come from a man between 18 and 29 years old in good health and CMV-seropositive. The CDR3 runs from the conserved cysteine through the conserved F or W. D genes are given only for firm matches. Some rows mark clone size as missing; the rest say once, few, many or name a class of expanded clone.

-	TRBV28	TRBJ2-7	TRBD2	TGTGCCAGCAGTTTCTGGTCCCTCACTAGCGGGGGTTACAACGAGCAGTACTTC	CASSFWSLTSGGYNEQYF
-	TRBV25-1	TRBJ2-1	-	TGTGCCAGCAGTGCCCGGGACACCTCCTACAATGAGCAGTTCTTC	CASSARDTSYNEQFF
once	TRBV7-3	TRBJ2-7	TRBD1	TGTGCCAGCAGCTTAACGGGGACAGGATCCTACGAGCAGTACTTC	CASSLTGTGSYEQYF
-	TRBV6-1	TRBJ1-6	TRBD1	TGTGCCAGCAGTGTAACAGGGGAGAGTTCACCCCTCCACTTT	CASSVTGESSPLHF
-	TRBV6-7	TRBJ2-3	TRBD2	TGTGCCAGCAGCGGGACTAGCGGGAGGGGCGGCACAGATACGCAGTATTTT	CASSGTSGRGGTDTQYF
-	TRBV7-9	TRBJ2-5	TRBD2	TGTGCCAGCAGACCTGCCCTAGCGGGAGTCCAAGAGACCCAGTACTTC	CASRPALAGVQETQYF
-	TRBV7-6	TRBJ2-1	-	TGTGCCAGCAGCTTAGACTTGTATGACAATGAGCAGTTCTTC	CASSLDLYDNEQFF
-	TRBV27	TRBJ2-1	TRBD2	TGTGCCAGCAGTTTAGGAGTAGCGGGAGGCAATGAGCAGTTCTTC	CASSLGVAGGNEQFF
few	TRBV6-4	TRBJ2-1	TRBD2	TGTGCCAGCAGTGCATCCACACTAGCGGGAGAGGGAGAGCAGTTCTTC	CASSASTLAGEGEQFF
once	TRBV28	TRBJ2-7	TRBD2	TGTGCCAGCAGAAGGGACTACCTCTACGAGCAGTACTTC	CASRRDYLYEQYF
-	TRBV6-5	TRBJ2-1	-	TGTGCCAGCAGTTACTCGGGCAGGTCTGGTAATGAGCAGTTCTTC	CASSYSGRSGNEQFF
-	TRBV30	TRBJ2-1	TRBD2	TGTGCCTGGAGATCAACTAGCGGGAGGGTGCCGTTCTTC	CAWRSTSGRVPFF
once	TRBV28	TRBJ2-1	-	TGTGCCAGCAGTTTAGACGGGTACTCCTCAGATGAGCAGTTCTTC	CASSLDGYSSDEQFF
-	TRBV6-6	TRBJ2-7	TRBD1	TGTGCCAGCAGTTACCTGGGACAGGGAAAATCCTACGAGCAGTACTTC	CASSYLGQGKSYEQYF
-	TRBV19	TRBJ2-2	TRBD2	TGTGCCAGTAACGCCGGGGGAGGGGCCGCCCTTGCCGGGGAGCTGTTTTTT	CASNAGGGAALAGELFF
-	TRBV30	TRBJ2-4	-	TGTGCCTGGAGGACAGCCCTAGCCAAAAACATTCAGTACTTC	CAWRTALAKNIQYF
-	TRBV6-6	TRBJ1-2	TRBD1	TGTGCCAGCACCGGGGACCTACGGGACAGCTATGGCTACACCTTC	CASTGDLRDSYGYTF
-	TRBV30	TRBJ2-3	TRBD2	TGTGCCTGGAGTTCGACTAGCGGCACAGATACGCAGTATTTT	CAWSSTSGTDTQYF
-	TRBV5-8	TRBJ2-6	-	TGTGCCAGCAGCTCACAGGATGGGGCCAACGTCCTGACTTTC	CASSSQDGANVLTF
-	TRBV9	TRBJ1-3	TRBD1	TGTGCCAGCAGCGCCGGACAGGGCTCTGGAAACACCATATATTTT	CASSAGQGSGNTIYF
-	TRBV5-4	TRBJ2-1	TRBD2	TGTGCCAGCAGGAGCGGGGGGTTAGACAATGAGCAGTTCTTC	CASRSGGLDNEQFF
-	TRBV18	TRBJ2-3	TRBD2	TGTGCCAGCTCAGCAGAGGCGGGAGAGGGAACAGATACGCAGTATTTT	CASSAEAGEGTDTQYF
-	TRBV10-1	TRBJ2-1	-	TGCGCCAGCAGTGGGTCTAGCTCGAGCTCCTACAATGAGCAGTTCTTC	CASSGSSSSSYNEQFF
once	TRBV6-5	TRBJ1-3	TRBD1	TGTGCCAGCAGTTGGGACAGCTCTGGAAACACCATATATTTT	CASSWDSSGNTIYF
-	TRBV11-2	TRBJ1-2	-	TGTGCCAGCAGCTTAGGAGGGAACTATGGCTACACCTTC	CASSLGGNYGYTF
-	TRBV27	TRBJ1-1	TRBD1	TGTGCCAGCAGTCCCTACAGGGGGTCCAACACTGAAGCTTTCTTT	CASSPYRGSNTEAFF
-	TRBV19	TRBJ2-2	-	TGTGCCAGTAGTGGGCAGGCGAACACCGGGGAGCTGTTTTTT	CASSGQANTGELFF
once	TRBV2	TRBJ2-3	-	TGTGCCAGCAGTGAATCAGCGTCCACAGATACGCAGTATTTT	CASSESASTDTQYF
once	TRBV18	TRBJ2-1	TRBD2	TGTGCCAGCTCACCCGGGACTAGCGGGAGGAGCTCCTACAATGAGCAGTTCTTC	CASSPGTSGRSSYNEQFF
-	TRBV7-2	TRBJ1-2	-	TGTGCCAGCAGCTCCATTGACAATATTGGAGGAAATGGCTACACCTTC	CASSSIDNIGGNGYTF
-	TRBV7-3	TRBJ2-2	-	TGTGCCAGCAGCCCCTACACCGGGGAGCTGTTTTTT	CASSPYTGELFF
-	TRBV6-1	TRBJ1-1	TRBD1	TGTGCCAGCAGTGAAACAGGGGCTGGAGGGTTTAACACTGAAGCTTTCTTT	CASSETGAGGFNTEAFF
-	TRBV6-1	TRBJ1-4	TRBD1	TGTGCCAGCAGTGGACGATCCCGGGACAGGGGGAATGAAAAACTGTTTTTT	CASSGRSRDRGNEKLFF
-	TRBV5-4	TRBJ2-1	TRBD1	TGTGCCAGCAGTCGGACAGGCTTTGGTGGTGAGCAGTTCTTC	CASSRTGFGGEQFF
few	TRBV27	TRBJ1-5	-	TGTGCCAGCAGTTTCCGAGGGTATCAGCCCCAGCATTTT	CASSFRGYQPQHF
-	TRBV2	TRBJ1-4	TRBD1	TGTGCCAGCAGTAGGACAGGTGCTACTAATGAAAAACTGTTTTTT	CASSRTGATNEKLFF
-	TRBV4-2	TRBJ1-4	TRBD1	TGTGCCAGCAGCCAAGATGGGGGGACAGGGGGCGAAAAACTGTTTTTT	CASSQDGGTGGEKLFF
-	TRBV28	TRBJ1-1	-	TGTGCCAGCACCCAGACCTTCGGGGGGAACACTGAAGCTTTCTTT	CASTQTFGGNTEAFF
-	TRBV20-1	TRBJ2-5	-	TGCAGTGCTCCGGTAGATGGCCAGTACTTC	CSAPVDGQYF
-	TRBV4-1	TRBJ1-2	TRBD1	TGCGCCAGCAGCCAAGAGACAGGGGGCCTCTATGGCTACACCTTC	CASSQETGGLYGYTF
once	TRBV4-1	TRBJ2-1	-	TGCGCCAGCAGCCCCCGGGGAGCGATAAGCTCCTACAATGAGCAGTTCTTC	CASSPRGAISSYNEQFF
-	TRBV7-2	TRBJ2-2	-	TGTGCCAGCAGCTTATACGGGAGTGGCACCGGGGAGCTGTTTTTT	CASSLYGSGTGELFF
-	TRBV19	TRBJ2-7	-	TGTGCCAGTAGTATCGGACACCTCTACGAGCAGTACTTC	CASSIGHLYEQYF